This T cell receptor beta chain comes out of a study of blood T cell repertoires in COVID-19. As for the study in general: Samples came from the United States, Italy and Spain, spanning acute and convalescent COVID-19.

Under the authors' procedure: Estimation of nucleated cell counts was performed using reference gene primer amplification. Method: immunoSEQ multiplex PCR; TCRdb's copy keeps in-frame clones and lacks some. That table supplies the V and J calls and clone size; D and trimming were determined from the DNA. This table has about 110,000 clones, about four fifths appearing once. Germline CDR1 reads SGHKS; CDR2 reads YYEKEE (reference sequence). V was cut by 0 bases and J by 0 bases, with 13 bases left in between. The CDR3 is made up of 17 amino acids. This clone was seen a single time. Sample: peripheral blood. This receptor was taken from a woman aged 55 to 70 with acute or convalescent COVID-19. The genes are TRBV5-5 and TRBJ2-1; D call uncertain. CDR3 DNA: TGTGCCAGCAGCTTGGCCGCCCTGCTAAGCTCCTACAATGAGCAGTTCTTC. Its protein product is CASSLAALLSSYNEQFF. The variable domain in full, with the rest retrieved from reference TRBV5-5 and TRBJ2-1, is DAGVTQSPTHLIKTRGQQVTLRCSPISGHKSVSWYQQVLGQGPQFIFQYYEKEERGRGNFPDRFSARQFPNYSSELNVNALLLGDSALYLCASSLAALLSSYNEQFFGPGTRLTVL.